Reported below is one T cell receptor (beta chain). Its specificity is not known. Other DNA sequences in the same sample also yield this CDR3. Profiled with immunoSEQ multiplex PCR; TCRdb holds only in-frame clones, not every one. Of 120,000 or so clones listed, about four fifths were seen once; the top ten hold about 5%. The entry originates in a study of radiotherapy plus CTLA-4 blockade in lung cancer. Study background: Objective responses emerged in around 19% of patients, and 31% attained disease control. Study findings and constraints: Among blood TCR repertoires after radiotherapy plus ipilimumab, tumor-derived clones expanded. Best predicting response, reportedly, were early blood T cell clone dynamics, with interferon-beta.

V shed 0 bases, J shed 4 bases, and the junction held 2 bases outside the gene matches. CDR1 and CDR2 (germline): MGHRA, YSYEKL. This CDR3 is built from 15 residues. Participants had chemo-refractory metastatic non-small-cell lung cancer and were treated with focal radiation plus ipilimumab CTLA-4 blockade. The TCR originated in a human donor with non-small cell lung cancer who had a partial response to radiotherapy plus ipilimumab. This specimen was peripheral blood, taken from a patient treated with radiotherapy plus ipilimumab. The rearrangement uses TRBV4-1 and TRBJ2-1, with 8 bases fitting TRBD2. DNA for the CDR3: TGCGCCAGCAGCCAAGAGCGGGAGGAGTACAATGAGCAGTTCTTC. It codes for CASSQEREEYNEQFF.